A selection of T cell receptor beta chains follows, all from one sample in a study of blood T cells in healthy people across ages. TCRdb called the 5' RACE reads again in MiXCR, with one record for every CDR3 protein. Of 1 million or so distinct CDR3 sequences listed, approximately 25% were seen once; the top ten hold about 0.69%. The same data also went into a second study, on T cells of mothers and their children.

Material for sequencing was blood. The receptors derive from a girl aged 2 to 10 in good health. Each CDR3 is given with its conserved first and last residue. The D gene is left open where the match is weak. Size is stated for part of the rows, as once, few or many counts, or as a class when the clone is expanded.

D gene,V gene,clone size,J gene,CDR3 DNA,CDR3 protein
-,TRBV3-1,many,TRBJ2-4,TGTGCCAGCAGCCAAGAGTATCTAGCCAAAAACATTCAGTACTTC,CASSQEYLAKNIQYF
-,TRBV3-1,-,TRBJ1-3,TGTGCCAGCAGCCAAGACGGATTCACAGGAAACACCATATATTTT,CASSQDGFTGNTIYF
-,TRBV7-9,few,TRBJ1-1,TGTGCCAGCAGAATGGATATGGGCGAAGCTTTCTTT,CASRMDMGEAFF
-,TRBV29-1,-,TRBJ1-2,TGCAGCGTCCGTATGGACCGTAACTATGGCTACACCTTC,CSVRMDRNYGYTF
-,TRBV20-1,few,TRBJ1-2,TGCAGTGCTAGCGGCCGCATGACAGACTATGGCTACACCTTC,CSASGRMTDYGYTF
TRBD2,TRBV7-9,-,TRBJ2-6,TGTGCCAGCAGTCCGTCCAGACTAGCAGACTCCTCTGGGGCCAACGTCCTGACTTTC,CASSPSRLADSSGANVLTF
TRBD1,TRBV7-9,few,TRBJ1-2,TGTGCCAGCAGCTTAACAGGGGCTCTCTATGGCTACACCTTC,CASSLTGALYGYTF
TRBD1,TRBV12-3/TRBV12-4,few,TRBJ1-6,TGTGCCCGCAGTTCCGACAGGGGAAATTCACCCCTCCACTTT,CARSSDRGNSPLHF
TRBD1,TRBV28,many,TRBJ2-7,TGTGCCAGCTCGACAGGGAGTGTCTACGAGCAGTACTTC,CASSTGSVYEQYF
-,TRBV29-1,few,TRBJ2-2,TGCAGCGGTGAAGCAGGGTCGAACACCGGGGAGCTGTTTTTT,CSGEAGSNTGELFF
-,TRBV20-1,once,TRBJ1-5,TGCAGTGCTAGAGGACAGGAAAGGAGTCAGCCCCAGCATTTT,CSARGQERSQPQHF
TRBD1,TRBV24-1,once,TRBJ2-5,TGTGCCACCAGTGAGGGAACAGGGGGCAAATTGTTCTTC,CATSEGTGGKLFF
-,TRBV14,few,TRBJ1-2,TGTGCCAGCAGCCAAGCTTCGGAAAGGGTGAACTATGGCTACACCTTC,CASSQASERVNYGYTF
TRBD1,TRBV29-1,-,TRBJ1-1,TGCAGCGTTGCCTCAGGGGGAAGCACTGAAGCTTTCTTT,CSVASGGSTEAFF
-,TRBV15,-,TRBJ1-2,TGTGCCACCAGCAGAGAGCCGGACAGACCGCTTAACTATGGCTACACCTTC,CATSREPDRPLNYGYTF
TRBD1,TRBV7-9,-,TRBJ2-1,TGTGCCAGCAGCCCCCTCGGGACAGGGGGCGAGGAGCAGTTCTTC,CASSPLGTGGEEQFF
TRBD2,TRBV4-3,-,TRBJ2-1,TGCGCCAGCAGCCAGGGGGCCAGCGGGGGGGCCGATGAGCAGTTCTTC,CASSQGASGGADEQFF
-,TRBV29-1,few,TRBJ2-1,TGCAGCGTTGTGAATAGCGGCACCAATGAGCAGTTCTTC,CSVVNSGTNEQFF
TRBD1,TRBV12-3/TRBV12-4,-,TRBJ1-2,TGTGCCAGCAGTGGGAGTGACAGGGCCCCTGGCTACACCTTC,CASSGSDRAPGYTF
-,TRBV15,-,TRBJ2-1,TGTGCCACCAGTCTTACAGGGCCACTGGTGAATGAGCAGTTCTTC,CATSLTGPLVNEQFF
TRBD1,TRBV7-3,few,TRBJ1-6,TGCACCAGCAGCTTACGGGGACAGGGAAATTCACCCCTCCACTTT,CTSSLRGQGNSPLHF
-,TRBV4-3,-,TRBJ1-6,TGCGCCAGCAGCCAGGCCGAGGACGGGAATTCACCCCTCCACTTT,CASSQAEDGNSPLHF
-,TRBV9,-,TRBJ2-1,TGTGCCAGCAGCGTGGGACGGCATAGCTCCTACAATGAGCAGTTCTTC,CASSVGRHSSYNEQFF
-,TRBV2,-,TRBJ1-2,TGTGCCAGCGGAGGTGGAGGGTTGGGGTATGGCTACACCTTC,CASGGGGLGYGYTF
TRBD1,TRBV24-1,-,TRBJ1-2,TGTGCCACCAGTGATACCGACAGGGGCTATGGCTACACCTTC,CATSDTDRGYGYTF
-,TRBV28,few,TRBJ1-5,TGTGCCAGCAGCCCCCACTCACAGAGCAATCAGCCCCAGCATTTT,CASSPHSQSNQPQHF
-,TRBV5-5,-,TRBJ2-1,TGTGCCAGCAGCTTCCACAGTTTTGAGCAGTTCTTC,CASSFHSFEQFF